These 22 T cell receptor beta chains were sequenced from one sample in a study of blood T cell repertoires in COVID-19. Sequenced by immunoSEQ multiplex PCR; TCRdb stores in-frame clones only, minus some. The table shows over 150,000 clones, with more than 85% occurring only once. Input material: peripheral blood. The source is a man aged 45-65 years with acute or convalescent COVID-19.

The chain is built from TRBV28 and TRBJ2-3; maybe TRBD1 (5 bases). Germline values: CDR1 MDHEN, CDR2 SYDVKM. V was trimmed by 1 base and J by 1 base, leaving 6 bases between them. The CDR3 loop spans 14 amino acids. The CDR3 bases are TGTGCCAGCAGTTTATTACAGGGCACAGATACGCAGTATTTT. Its protein is CASSLLQGTDTQYF.

V gene TRBV28 combines with J gene TRBJ2-3, with 11 bases identical to TRBD1. V shed 5 bases and J 3 bases; nucleotides not matched to a gene: 7. CDR1 MDHEN and CDR2 SYDVKM come from the germline V gene. CDR3 length equals 16 residues. CDR3 sequence reads: CASSPPGQGATDTQYF. CDR3 DNA sequence: TGTGCCAGCAGTCCCCCCGGACAGGGGGCGACAGATACGCAGTATTTT.

The CDR3 DNA follows: TGTGCCAGCAGTTTGGGACTGACTTATGGCTACACCTTC. Protein: CASSLGLTYGYTF. The chain combines TRBV12-3 or TRBV12-4 with TRBJ1-2; TRBD1 might be the D (5 bases). The CDR3 runs to 13 residues. Trimming cost V 3 bases and J 5 bases, with 10 bases left between them.

The gene calls are TRBV7-8 and TRBJ2-3; TRBD1 is a possible D gene (6 bases). Germline loops: CDR1 SGHVS, CDR2 FQNEAQ. The CDR3 consists of 14 residues. Trimming removed 2 bases at V and 2 bases at J, with 8 bases between. This chain's CDR3 is CASSLRDNTDTQYF. The CDR3 DNA reads TGTGCCAGCAGCTTAAGGGACAACACAGATACGCAGTATTTT.

The chain employs TRBV6-5 and TRBJ2-7; 9 positions agree with TRBD2. After removal of 6 bases from V and 5 bases from J, the junction contained 8 bases not matched to a gene. Per the germline V gene, CDR1 is MNHEY and CDR2 is SVGAGI. This CDR3 has 14 amino acids. CDR3 DNA: TGTGCCAGCAGGAGATTAGCGGGAGAACACGAGCAGTACTTC. As protein: CASRRLAGEHEQYF.

This clone was seen only a few times. The V and J genes are TRBV19 and TRBJ1-4, with 7 positions matching TRBD1. CDR1 is LNHDA, CDR2 SQIVND, per germline (reference sequence). The length of the CDR3 is 14 residues. After removal of 9 bases from V and 0 bases from J, the junction contained 4 bases not matched to a gene. CDR3 residues: CASRQGATNEKLFF. The CDR3, as DNA: TGTGCCAGCCGACAGGGAGCAACTAATGAAAAACTGTTTTTT.

This clone was seen once. This chain joins TRBV6-5 and TRBJ2-1; TRBD1 matches 7 bases. The CDR3 consists of 12 residues. The V and J ends lost 8 bases and 6 bases, in that order; junction bases with no gene match: 4. The germline CDR1 and CDR2 sequences are MNHEY and SVGAGI. CDR3 DNA sequence: TGTGCCAGCGAGACAGGGTCCAATGAGCAGTTCTTC. This codes for CASETGSNEQFF.

This chain joins TRBV6-4 and TRBJ1-5; D is possibly TRBD1 (6 bases). Trimming removed 3 bases from V and 2 bases from J, with 8 bases in between. Germline V CDR1 and CDR2: MRHNA, SNTAGT. There are 14 residues in the CDR3. The chain's CDR3 is CASSEGGGNQPQHF. The CDR3 DNA reads as TGTGCCAGCAGTGAAGGGGGGGGCAATCAGCCCCAGCATTTT.

The chain links TRBV18 to TRBJ2-7; tentative D call: TRBD1 (6 bases). The CDR3 covers 14 residues. V was clipped by 6 bases and J by 6 bases, with 18 bases between them. Germline-derived CDR1 and CDR2 are KGHSH and LQKENI. CDR3 sequence (DNA): TGTGCCAGCTCCGTCTTGGAACAGGGTGGCGAGCAGTACTTC. Protein sequence: CASSVLEQGGEQYF.

V usage is TRBV7-2 and J usage is TRBJ2-1; the D is unclear. The CDR3 has 16 residues. The V gene's germline CDR1 is SGHTA and CDR2 FQGNSA. The V gene lost 1 base and the J gene lost 2 bases, with 12 bases spanning the gap. CDR3: CASSLGSFIAYNEQFF. The CDR3 bases are TGTGCCAGCAGCTTAGGTAGCTTCATCGCCTACAATGAGCAGTTCTTC.

This rearrangement joins TRBV7-9 to TRBJ1-4, with D maybe TRBD1 (5 bases). V lost 6 bases and J lost 4, with 15 bases in between. The germline CDR1 and CDR2 sequences are SEHNR and FQNEAQ (reference sequence). The CDR3 extends over 15 amino acids. This CDR3 is CASRADRPNNEKLFF. The CDR3 DNA sequence: TGTGCCAGCAGAGCCGACAGACCGAATAATGAAAAACTGTTTTTT.

Worth noting for this clone: One junction end disagrees with the germline gene, perhaps due to a read error. The J gene is TRBJ2-7, the V gene TRBV11-2; 7 positions agree with TRBD2. The CDR3 is made up of 13 amino acids. CDR1 and CDR2 from the germline V gene are SGHAT and FQNNGV. As DNA, the CDR3 is TGTGCCAGCAGCTTGTTGTCTAGCGGACTCTTGGACTTC. Its translation: CASSLLSSGLLDF.

V and J are TRBV20-1 and TRBJ2-5; D not resolved. This CDR3 is built from 10 residues. In germline, CDR1 is DFQATT, CDR2 SNEGSKA (reference sequence). V was cut by 5 bases and J by 5 bases, with 6 bases left in between. The CDR3 DNA sequence: TGCAGTGCTCTTCTGGAGACCCAGTACTTC. This codes for CSALLETQYF.

The chain is built from TRBV15 and TRBJ1-5, with D unclear. The CDR3 sequence is 13 residues long. V lost 3 bases, J lost 7 bases, and 10 bases lay in between. Germline V gene sequence: CDR1 LNHNV, CDR2 YYDKDF (reference sequence). DNA for the CDR3: TGTGCCACCAGCAGGGACTATCTCCAGCCCCAGCATTTT. Protein sequence: CATSRDYLQPQHF.

CDR3 region: CASSQGWGGEQFF. DNA for the CDR3: TGTGCCAGCAGCCAAGGTTGGGGCGGTGAGCAGTTCTTC. V usage is TRBV4-2 and J usage is TRBJ2-1, with a tentative D call TRBD1 (5 bases). With 1 base removed from V and 9 bases from J, the gap between germline ends came to 10 bases. This CDR3 contains 13 residues. Germline lookup yields CDR1 LGHNA and CDR2 YNFKEQ.

The genes are TRBV18 and TRBJ1-2; D gene uncertain. Trimming pared 0 bases from V and 4 bases from J, leaving 9 bases between. This CDR3 has 14 amino acids. The germline V gene encodes CDR1 KGHSH and CDR2 LQKENI. This CDR3 reads CASSPPGQFYGYTF. The CDR3 nucleotides are TGTGCCAGCTCACCACCGGGCCAGTTCTATGGCTACACCTTC.

The chain is built from TRBV18 and TRBJ1-5, with D possibly TRBD1 on 6 matching bases. Germline V gene lookup returns CDR1 KGHSH and CDR2 LQKENI. CDR3 length: 16 residues. V was clipped by 1 base and J by 2 bases, with 12 bases between them. The CDR3 sequence is CASSPLGPGGNQPQHF. CDR3 bases: TGTGCCAGCTCACCACTCGGGCCAGGGGGCAATCAGCCCCAGCATTTT. Drawing the rest from reference TRBV18 and TRBJ1-5, the complete variable domain is NAGVMQNPRHLVRRRGQEARLRCSPMKGHSHVYWYRQLPEEGLKFMVYLQKENIIDESGMPKERFSAEFPKEGPSILRIQQVVRGDSAAYFCASSPLGPGGNQPQHFGDGTRLSIL.

The CDR3: CASSAMGHLYNEQFF. The CDR3, as DNA: TGTGCCAGCAGCGCTATGGGACACCTCTACAATGAGCAGTTCTTC. The chain couples TRBV28 to TRBJ2-1, with D perhaps TRBD1 (6 bases). V was pared by 6 bases and J by 3 bases, with 15 bases between. The CDR3 loop spans 15 amino acids. Germline CDR1 MDHEN, CDR2 SYDVKM.

The chain combines TRBV2 with TRBJ2-2, with 10 bases fitting TRBD2. CDR3 length equals 15 residues. The V gene end was trimmed by 6 bases and the J gene end by 6 bases; junction bases not matched to a gene: 7. Germline values: CDR1 SNHLY, CDR2 FYNNEI. The CDR3 nucleotides are TGTGCCAGCAGGAGGGGGAGCGGGAGGGCCGGGGAGCTGTTTTTT. Translation: CASRRGSGRAGELFF. Combining the CDR3 with reference TRBV2 and TRBJ2-2 gives the whole variable domain EPEVTQTPSHQVTQMGQEVILRCVPISNHLYFYWYRQILGQKVEFLVSFYNNEISEKSEIFDDQFSVERPDGSNFTLKIRSTKLEDSAMYFCASRRGSGRAGELFFGEGSRLTVL.

This clone was counted once. The chain combines TRBV7-2 with TRBJ1-1; possibly TRBD1 for D (5 bases). In germline, CDR1 is SGHTA, CDR2 FQGNSA. The CDR3 totals 13 residues. V was trimmed by 6 bases and J by 4 bases, leaving 12 bases between them. The CDR3 protein is CASRAGSGTEAFF. Here the CDR3 DNA reads TGTGCCAGCAGAGCAGGGTCCGGCACTGAAGCTTTCTTT.

V is TRBV9 and J is TRBJ2-2, with 8 nucleotides matching TRBD2. V was pared by 1 base and J by 1 base, with 3 bases of the junction left unmatched. From germline, CDR1 is SGDLS and CDR2 YYNGEE. There are 16 residues in the CDR3. CDR3 coding DNA: TGTGCCAGCAGCGTAATGGCGGGGGGGAACACCGGGGAGCTGTTTTTT. Translation: CASSVMAGGNTGELFF.

This sequence joins TRBV9 and TRBJ1-1; D gene unclear. V shed 0 bases and J shed 6 bases, with 12 bases lying between them. From germline, CDR1 is SGDLS and CDR2 YYNGEE. The length of the CDR3 is 14 residues. The CDR3, as DNA: TGTGCCAGCAGCGTAGTGGCGGCACCCCCTGAAGCTTTCTTT. Translating gives CASSVVAAPPEAFF.